This T cell receptor (beta chain) was sequenced during a study of shared clonotypes between healthy human individuals. For the study at large: A donor's plate count was three for CD4 naive and three for CD4 memory; CD8 naive had two and CD8 memory one.

The study's findings and limits: Across subsets, estimated richness was generally greater for naive than for memory populations. The small donor group covered limited genetic and exposure diversity.

V shed 1 base and J shed 0 bases, with 7 bases lying between them. There are 15 residues in the CDR3. The V gene's germline CDR1 is MDHEN and CDR2 SYDVKM. Concerning this clone: Antigen: not known.

Profiling relied on immunoSEQ multiplex PCR, and the TCRdb table lists in-frame clones only, not all of them. This sample carries some 2,400,000 clones, approximately 94% of them seen once, and the ten largest clones take about 0.13%. This TCR came from a man aged 18 to 29 in good health. The sequencing input was naive CD4+ T cells sorted from blood. The subset: CD45RA+ positively selected. This sequence joins TRBV28 and TRBJ1-5; no firm D call. The CDR3 region has the DNA TGTGCCAGCAGTTTATTGTACATTAGCAATCAGCCCCAGCATTTT. This codes for CASSLLYISNQPQHF.